This T cell receptor (beta chain) was documented in a study of CXCR3-negative and CXCR3-positive naive CD8 T cells. Study findings and constraints: For CXCR3-positive naive cells, TRB CDR3s were more hydrophobic than those of CXCR3-negative naive cells. Expression of CXCR3 was partially reduced after cryopreservation, and fresh PBMCs were used in most assays.

With regard to this clonotype: Antigen specificity is unknown.

The CDR3 runs to 16 residues. Germline V gene lookup returns CDR1 SGDLS and CDR2 YYNGEE. cDNA libraries for TRB were generated by 5' RACE incorporating UMI labels. TCRdb reanalyzed the 5' RACE reads and collapses them to one entry per CDR3 protein, without DNA. The sample's table shows 100,000 to 150,000 distinct CDR3 sequences. Triplicates of 250,000 to 350,000 cells were sorted from each CD8+ T cell subset. A CD45RO-CCR7+CD27+CD95- profile was what naive CD8+ T cells displayed. The specimen sequenced was naive CXCR3- CD8+ T cells from blood. Subset described: CD45RO-CCR7+CD27+CD95- naive CD8+ T cells lacking CXCR3 (TNR3-). The rearrangement links TRBV9 to TRBJ2-1; TCRdb proposes TRBD1, but this gene call is untestable without DNA. This clonotype originated in a human donor in good health. Some clones in this sample may be carry-over from other donors' samples. The CDR3 loop reads CASSAPGQGSHNEQFF.